These 13 T cell receptor beta chains came from one sample sequenced in a study of T cells in Graves' hyperthyroidism and ophthalmopathy. RNA transcripts gave rise to amplified TCR beta CDR3 regions. First-round RT-PCR of the TCR CDR3 relied on the HTBI primer set. Each CDR3 protein gets one entry after TCRdb re-called the multiplex PCR reads with MiXCR. The sample comprises about 350,000 distinct CDR3 sequences, around 15% of which are singletons, and approximately 19% rests with the top ten. Sequences were obtained from blood. The receptor set was obtained from a woman aged 55 to 70 with Graves' ophthalmopathy.

The chain joins TRBV6-2 or TRBV6-3 to TRBJ2-5, with TRBD1 as a possible D gene (5 bases). The CDR3 spans 15 residues. With 5 bases removed from V and 2 bases from J, the gap between germline ends came to 15 bases. Looked up from germline, CDR1 is MNHEY and CDR2 is SVGEGT. The CDR3 DNA is TGTGCCAGCAGTAAAACTGGACAACAACAAGAGACCCAGTACTTC. This sequence encodes CASSKTGQQQETQYF.

This rearrangement joins TRBV19 to TRBJ1-2; weak D call: TRBD1 (5 bases). This CDR3 has 15 residues. In germline, CDR1 is LNHDA, CDR2 SQIVND (reference sequence). Trimming took off 3 bases at V and 6 bases at J, with 17 bases between the two ends. The CDR3 here is CASSMHSGTRDGYTF. The DNA for the CDR3 is TGTGCCAGTAGTATGCATTCCGGGACTAGGGATGGCTACACCTTC.

The chain uses TRBV12-3 or TRBV12-4 and TRBJ1-5, with D tentatively TRBD1 (5 bases). The CDR3 contains 12 residues. The V gene lost 6 bases and the J gene lost 7 bases, with 10 bases spanning the gap. The CDR3 sequence: CASRGGGQPQHF. The DNA of the CDR3 is TGTGCCAGCAGGGGTGGGGGGCAGCCCCAGCATTTT.

The rearrangement joins TRBV11-2 to TRBJ2-7; 11 bases match TRBD2. CDR1 and CDR2 from the germline V gene are SGHAT and FQNNGV. Trimming took 7 bases from V and 0 from J; bases not matched to a gene: 8. This CDR3 has 16 amino acids. CDR3 DNA: TGTGCCAGCACCAGTAGCGGGAGGGGATTCTCCTACGAGCAGTACTTC. Translation: CASTSSGRGFSYEQYF.

This chain connects TRBV19 to TRBJ2-1, with 14 bases fitting TRBD2. The germline V gene has CDR1 LNHDA and CDR2 SQIVND (reference sequence). The CDR3 is 16 amino acids. J lost 7 bases, V lost 6 bases, and 8 bases had no gene match. This CDR3 reads CASRTSGRASGNEQFF. Written as DNA, the CDR3 is TGTGCCAGTAGGACTAGCGGGAGGGCTTCGGGGAATGAGCAGTTCTTC.

This clonotype was detected many times. The V and J genes are TRBV28 and TRBJ2-7, with a tentative D call TRBD1 (6 bases). Trimming removed 6 bases from V and 3 bases from J, with 21 bases in between. This CDR3 has 16 residues. Germline V gene sequence: CDR1 MDHEN, CDR2 SYDVKM. Here the CDR3 reads CASRPMVGAQNYEQYF. Written as DNA, the CDR3 is TGTGCCAGCAGGCCGATGGTGGGGGCCCAGAACTACGAGCAGTACTTC.

This clonotype occurred many times. The chain links TRBV6-1 to TRBJ2-3; D is perhaps TRBD1 (6 bases). This CDR3 contains 16 residues. Germline V gene lookup returns CDR1 MNHNS and CDR2 SASEGT. The ends were cut back, 6 bases at V and 3 bases at J, with 19 bases in the middle. CDR3 loop: CASRPQGDALTDTQYF. CDR3 DNA: TGTGCCAGCAGGCCACAGGGTGACGCTTTGACAGATACGCAGTATTTT.

The chain combines TRBV2 with TRBJ2-5; the D call may be TRBD1 or TRBD2 (5 bases each). Trimming took 5 bases from V and 2 from J, leaving 15 bases between them. The CDR3 sequence is 15 residues long. Germline CDR1 SNHLY, CDR2 FYNNEI. The CDR3 region has the DNA TGTGCCAGCAGTCCTTATGGGACGGTGCAAGAGACCCAGTACTTC. Its protein is CASSPYGTVQETQYF.

A remark on this clonotype: A read error may account for a junction end that differs from germline. V and J are TRBV24-1 and TRBJ1-5, with TRBD1 matching 7 bases. This CDR3 region has 15 residues. CDR1 is KGHDR, CDR2 SFDVKD, per germline. CDR3 coding DNA: TGTGTCACCAGTGATACAGGGGCGGGCAATCAGCCCCAGCATTTT. Translation gives CVTSDTGAGNQPQHF.

This clonotype occurred many times. The chain has TRBV5-1 and TRBJ2-5, with TRBD2 as a possible D gene (5 bases). The CDR3 covers 17 residues. Trimming removed 3 bases at V and 1 base at J, with 19 bases between. Germline V gene sequence: CDR1 SGHRS, CDR2 YFSETQ. The CDR3 sequence: CASSSLGWTEIQETQYF. The CDR3 DNA is TGCGCCAGCAGCTCCCTAGGGTGGACTGAGATCCAAGAGACCCAGTACTTC.

This clonotype was found many times. The chain links TRBV5-1 to TRBJ1-2; TRBD1 matches 7 bases. The germline CDR1 and CDR2 sequences are SGHRS and YFSETQ. CDR3 size: 17 residues. V lost 1 base to trimming and J lost 1 base; unmatched junction nucleotides: 10. The CDR3 sequence: CASSLSVGTENNYGYTF. In DNA form, the CDR3 reads TGCGCCAGCAGCTTGTCAGTTGGGACAGAAAATAACTATGGCTACACCTTC.

The sample holds a few counts of this clonotype. The rearrangement uses TRBV9 and TRBJ2-1; tentative D call: TRBD1 (6 bases). This CDR3 is 17 amino acids long. Trimming left V 0 bases short and J 0 bases short, with 13 bases between. CDR1 is SGDLS, CDR2 YYNGEE, per germline. CDR3 sequence (DNA): TGTGCCAGCAGCGTAGATGCCAGGGGAAGCTCCTACAATGAGCAGTTCTTC. It translates to CASSVDARGSSYNEQFF.

The chain carries TRBV11-2 and TRBJ2-1; 7 nucleotides line up with TRBD2. Trimming removed 7 bases from V and 6 bases from J; junction bases left unmatched: 9. The germline CDR1 and CDR2 sequences are SGHAT and FQNNGV. The CDR3 sequence is 14 residues long. Here the CDR3 DNA reads TGTGCCAGCAACCAAGCAAGACTAGCCAATGAGCAGTTCTTC. This codes for CASNQARLANEQFF.